The present entry profiles one T cell receptor (beta chain) with its context. Its specific antigen is unknown. No base-level quality is on record; no much larger clone is a single base apart. These data are taken from a study of cytomegalovirus exposure and HLA in healthy donors (dated by TCRdb to 2016 to 2017). Describing the broader study: An earlier analysis of approximately 640 of the donors reported roughly 300 Gb of sequence data and some 120 million unique TCR beta sequences from about 200 million T cells. An early release covering roughly 640 HLA-typed donors comprised roughly 300 gigabases of sequencing data and around 86 million unique TCR sequences. Of the 398 genotyped donors, 80% to 90% were placed in the genetic ancestry cluster associated with self-reported Caucasian donors. The aim of the study was to test whether cataloging public T cell receptors could identify signatures of past pathogen exposure. Using immunosequencing, the study profiled T cell repertoires from fewer than 700 subjects and related those repertoires to cytomegalovirus serostatus. Besides the first cohort of around 700 subjects, a separate validation cohort made up of 90 to 150 different subjects was used. To predict cytomegalovirus infection status, the study brought together high-throughput TCR immunosequencing, statistical association of individual TCRs with disease status, and machine learning. In a later analysis, previously published TCR beta repertoires from about 640 donors were re-analyzed and high-resolution HLA genotyping was added so that TCR occurrence patterns could be studied. Rather than drawing on any new phenotypic data, the later analysis identified candidate immune exposures from TCR beta sequences and the way those sequences occurred across donors. An earlier analysis of 587 of the donors used high-throughput TCR beta sequencing to judge whether each TCR beta V gene segment behaved as functional or pseudogenic. Alongside the repertoire data, information on donor age, sex, ethnicity and CMV serostatus was compiled. A later genetic analysis used genome-wide SNP genotypes for about three fifths of the 666 donors, treating that subset as a discovery cohort. Every repertoire in the discovery cohort had been generated on one and the same sequencing platform. HLA typing included class I and class II loci at four-digit resolution. Typing coverage varied by locus: roughly 620-640 donors for A, B, C, DRB1 and DQB1; roughly 510 for DQA1; around 570 for DPA1; roughly 470 for DPB1. Because of strong linkage in the cohort, 4 to 6 DR-DQ haplotypes were treated as single units for association and clustering. Among about 400 genotyped donors of the cohort, an average of around 250,000 unique TCR beta nucleotide sequences was sequenced per donor, of which roughly 17% were non-productive.

Results the study describes overall, beyond this receptor: In a later analysis, about 16,000 TCR beta sequences were associated with specific HLA alleles at a false discovery rate of 0.05. A few of the identified cytomegalovirus-associated TCR beta chains were confirmed in vitro to be specific for cytomegalovirus antigens. The sequencing pipeline was judged likely to have produced a cluster of highly shared sequence variants as a technical artifact. The 87-base-pair reads could not distinguish some IMGT-functional V segments, including TRBV6-2 and TRBV6-3, so those segments were excluded. Compared with the approximately 710-donor mean, donors in an Asian-associated ancestry cluster had fewer N-insertions in productive TCRs, according to a later genetic analysis. Linkage disequilibrium might explain the correlated functional status among segregating V segments, but an unknown experimental factor could not be excluded. Because counts were too low, roughly 16 rarely observed V segments, including chromosome 9 orphons, were left out of the earlier analysis of a few hundred of the donors. The authors suggested that the approach could potentially be extended to other disease states and immunological phenotypes. A later genetic analysis associated a missense DCLRE1C variant with V-gene and J-gene trimming of TCR beta chains, and an independent cohort replicated the association. Most CMV-associated TCR beta chains appeared to be HLA-restricted in a later analysis, and the HLA associations seemed to be driven largely by CMV exposure. Only TCR beta chains were sequenced in this cohort, and the absence of alpha or paired-chain data limited detectable features. Immune exposure information for the cohort was limited to CMV serostatus. Because HLA typing was unavailable for some donors at each locus, only the typed subset was used in association tests. In both the original and validation cohorts, the classifier was reported to diagnose cytomegalovirus status with high specificity and sensitivity. Strong co-occurrence of HLA alleles, especially DR and DQ, made assigning TCR associations to individual alleles difficult. A further reported finding was that TCR beta sequences accurately predicted the HLA-A and HLA-B alleles for most subjects in the first cohort. Presence/absence analyses assumed roughly uniform sequencing depth across donors, an assumption that may not hold. An earlier analysis of around 600 of the donors showed that most TCR beta V segments appeared in productive rearrangements either about 90% or about 30% of the time, which broadly matched IMGT annotations. According to a later analysis, TCR association rates differed among HLA loci, with DRB1 alleles showing the most associated TCRs and HLA-C alleles showing the fewest. In a later analysis, HLA-associated TCR beta chains showed more clonal expansion and lower generation probabilities than non-associated chains that were equally common. While some public TCRs were present in many individuals, most TCR sequences turned up only very rarely across donors. A later analysis reported that several top co-occurrence clusters appeared linked to parvovirus B19, influenza, CMV and Epstein-Barr virus. In the study, approximately 160 TCR beta chains were listed as associated with cytomegalovirus.

A distance of 9 bases separates the germline ends of V and J, which lose 3 bases and 3 bases respectively. The CDR3 holds 13 amino acids from the cysteine to the phenylalanine. The kept DNA is CDR3 alone, 39 bases in frame from the first base. CDR1 and CDR2 are drawn from the germline V gene: SGHAT, FQNNGV. The cohort consisted of 600 to 750 healthy bone marrow donors. All cohort members were sampled while nominally healthy, although unrecorded immune exposures were likely present. The donor was CMV seronegative and belonged to the group of under 400 seronegative cohort members. Every donor gave a peripheral blood sample, and the peripheral blood mononuclear cells from that sample were used for TCR beta sequencing. The Qiagen DNeasy Blood Extraction Kit was used to extract genomic DNA from the blood cell samples. Libraries came from the immunoSEQ multiplex PCR assay. For the multiplex PCR, a mixture combining 60 forward primers for TCR Vbeta segments and 13 reverse primers for TCR Jbeta segments was used. The CDR3 region of rearranged TCR beta genes was amplified from genomic DNA with a multiplex PCR assay. The Illumina HiSeq System was used to sequence the amplified TCR beta libraries as 87-base-pair reads. The original methods were these. A later analysis tallied around 87 million unique TCR beta chains across the 700 or so repertoires, and some 10 million of those chains were shared by two or more donors. Raw reads were error-corrected and collapsed into unique sequences with a nearest-neighbor algorithm that merged closely related sequences to remove PCR and sequencing errors. V, D and J gene segments were assigned by aligning CDR3 sequences to IMGT reference sequences. For a sequence to be retained, a match of at least six nucleotides was required to both a V gene segment and a J gene segment. Rearrangements were called productive when the CDR3 lacked stop codons and stayed in frame with V and J; all others were non-productive. Following IMGT convention, CDR3 was defined as the stretch from the second conserved V-encoded cysteine up to the conserved J-encoded phenylalanine. Sequences without an unambiguous match to a single V gene segment were excluded from the earlier analysis of about 640 of the donors. An earlier analysis of 500 to 700 of the donors classified V segments as functional when productive rearrangements were above 56.7% and as segregating when the standard deviation between donors was above 5%. A statistical classification framework was developed to diagnose cytomegalovirus status using the catalog of TCR beta chain sequences. V and J gene assignment, in a later analysis, came from comparing TCR nucleotide sequences with IMGT/GENE-DB human TR gene sequences. A later analysis assigned CDR3 sequences and most-parsimonious VDJ recombination scenarios with the TCRdist pipeline. In a later analysis, each TCR beta chain was defined by its CDR3 amino acid sequence together with its V-gene family, and reads without a unique V-gene family were excluded. To address suspected cross-contamination and a sequencing artifact, a later analysis removed some 620 highly shared, low-generation-probability nucleotide sequences. For each public chain, a later analysis derived a clonal expansion index from normalized ranks of inferred template counts within each repertoire. Generation probabilities in a later analysis came from a VDJ recombination model fitted to out-of-frame rearrangements, and those results were checked against IGoR. In a later analysis, TCR-TCR, TCR-HLA and TCR-CMV co-occurrence was scored with hypergeometric tests, and a repertoire-size bias correction was applied to TCR pairs. To estimate false discovery rates, a later analysis permuted the HLA or CMV assignments 20 times. In a later analysis, co-occurring TCRs were grouped using DBSCAN, with TCRdist sequence similarity added in when clustering inside HLA-allele-positive subsets. Repertoires with fewer than 30,000 or more than 120,000 public chains were left out of co-occurrence clustering, as were about 5 repertoires with anomalous nucleotide sharing. In TCRdb, the immuneACCESS table is reduced to in-frame sequences with V and J assigned. These tables do not hold every clone; where another copy was compared, an unresolved V gene accounts for under half, and the others remain unexplained. The V and J calls and clone size were taken over from that table, and D and trimming were inferred from the DNA. In this sample the table shows approximately 270,000 clones, roughly 80% of which occur a single time. In total, the top ten clones hold roughly 0.31% of the sample.

The sample was PBMCs. Here the chain combines TRBV11-2 and TRBJ2-7, and the D gene may be TRBD2, 6 bases matching. This TCR was sampled from a girl aged 2 to 9 in good health and CMV-seronegative. Here the CDR3 is given as CASSLRDLYEQYF. The bases read TGTGCCAGCAGCTTGCGGGATCTCTACGAGCAGTACTTC.